The clone carrying this T cell receptor beta chain was detected ten times or more. As yet, its antigen is unknown. This CDR3 comprises 14 residues. Germline V gene lookup returns CDR1 SNHLY and CDR2 FYNNEI. The ends were cut back, 3 bases at V and 1 base at J, with 9 bases in the middle. Amplified regions were TCR beta CDR3 sequences from RNA transcripts. The HTBI primer set drove a first-round RT-PCR of the TCR CDR3. Using its own MiXCR run on the multiplex PCR reads, TCRdb lists one record per CDR3 protein. Among around 500,000 distinct CDR3 sequences, about 15% were seen once, and the ten largest hold 11% to 15%. The data were taken from a study of T cells in Graves' hyperthyroidism and ophthalmopathy. Turning to the study itself: Blood was drawn when the patient was first diagnosed and still untreated. Whole-study findings and limits: A 13 V-J signature model discriminated ophthalmopathy versus stable hyperthyroidism. Blood also held most thyroid clonotypes expanded beyond 0.001.

This TCR came from a woman aged 40-49 years with Graves' hyperthyroidism. This chain links TRBV2 with TRBJ2-5, with a tentative D call TRBD2 (6 bases). Sequences were obtained from blood. DNA of the CDR3: TGTGCCAGCAGTGAGTCGGGGGTCCAAGAGACCCAGTACTTC. Amino acids: CASSESGVQETQYF.